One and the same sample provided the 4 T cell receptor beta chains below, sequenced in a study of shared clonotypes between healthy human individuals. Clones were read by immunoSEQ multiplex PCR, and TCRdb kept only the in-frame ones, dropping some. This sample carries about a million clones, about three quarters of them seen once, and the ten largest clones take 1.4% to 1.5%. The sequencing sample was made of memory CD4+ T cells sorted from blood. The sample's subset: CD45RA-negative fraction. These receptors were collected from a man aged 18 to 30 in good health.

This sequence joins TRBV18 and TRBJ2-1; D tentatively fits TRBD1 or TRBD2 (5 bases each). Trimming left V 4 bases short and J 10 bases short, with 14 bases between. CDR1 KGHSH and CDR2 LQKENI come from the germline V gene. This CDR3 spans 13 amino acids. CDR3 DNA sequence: TGTGCCAGCTCACAAGACAGAGGAGGCGAGCAGTTCTTC. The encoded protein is CASSQDRGGEQFF.

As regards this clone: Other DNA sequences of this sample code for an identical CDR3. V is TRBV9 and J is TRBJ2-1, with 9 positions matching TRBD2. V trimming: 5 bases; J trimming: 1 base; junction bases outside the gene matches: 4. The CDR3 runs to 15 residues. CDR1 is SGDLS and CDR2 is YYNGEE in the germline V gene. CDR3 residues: CASSVSGSSYNEQFF. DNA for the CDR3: TGTGCCAGCAGTGTTAGCGGGAGTTCCTACAATGAGCAGTTCTTC.

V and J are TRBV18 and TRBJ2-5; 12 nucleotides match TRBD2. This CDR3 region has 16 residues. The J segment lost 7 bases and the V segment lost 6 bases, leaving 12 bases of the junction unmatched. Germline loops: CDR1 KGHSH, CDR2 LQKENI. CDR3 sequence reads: CASSQTSGSQIGTQYF. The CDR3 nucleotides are TGTGCCAGCTCGCAGACTAGCGGGAGCCAAATCGGGACCCAGTACTTC.

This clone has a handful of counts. The CDR3 DNA follows: TGTGCCAGCAGCGTAGGGCAGGGCAGCGGGGAGCTGTTTTTT. Its translation is CASSVGQGSGELFF. The chain has TRBV9 and TRBJ2-2; TRBD1 is a possible D gene (5 bases). This CDR3 spans 14 amino acids. Germline V gene sequence: CDR1 SGDLS, CDR2 YYNGEE. V gave up 0 bases and J gave up 7 bases, with 10 bases separating them.